This TCR beta chain was identified in a study of regulatory T cells in long-lasting Graves disease (dated by TCRdb to the early 2020s). For the wider study: In the newly diagnosed Graves' disease group, patients had been taking antithyroid drugs for less than 3 months. Persistent Graves' disease patients were compared with newly diagnosed Graves' disease patients by peripheral blood TCR sequencing and RNA sequencing. A total of approximately 35 samples underwent TCR sequencing: some 13 from persistent and around 20 from newly diagnosed Graves' disease patients. The study took place in China and was registered as a clinical trial. Study-wide conclusions, independent of this receptor: The authors noted that the small sample size was a limitation that may lower accuracy. Because the primary lesion, thyroid tissue, could not be accessed, the study looked at peripheral blood alone. Persistent Graves' disease patients showed lower TCR Shannon entropy and fewer highly expanded clones than newly diagnosed patients, suggesting clonal expansion. Patients with persistent disease shared more public clonotypes (around 3,000) than newly diagnosed patients did (approximately 990). Only the TCR beta chain was sequenced and analyzed. Persistent disease showed preferential use of TRBV28, TRBJ1-2 and TRBJ2-5, whereas newly diagnosed disease favored TRBV20-1 and TRBJ2-1.

Library generation was performed with multiplex PCR. Sequencing was performed on an Illumina HiSeq 4000. TCR beta libraries were built with iRepertoire HTBI primers and Arm-PCR amplification of CDR3 regions. Before sequencing, the PCR products underwent gel purification. The study's own analysis went as follows. Gene usage analysis of CDR3 amino acid clonotypes relied on the roughly 60 TRBV and 13 to 15 TRBJ segments identified across samples. Filtered high-quality paired reads were merged into contigs using COPE and FqMerger. BLAST was used to align contigs to the IMGT TRBV, TRBD and TRBJ reference genes, and CDR3 was defined following IMGT. Highly expanded clones were defined as clonotypes with a frequency above 0.1%. Shannon entropy served as the measure of repertoire diversity, while the Gini coefficient captured V-J evenness. Public clonotypes were defined as clonotypes shared by more than one individual. In-frame beta chains were kept once TCRdb had trimmed the public reads at Q25 with fastp and called clones with MiXCR. All rows with the same CDR3 protein become a single entry with the most common DNA and genes. The authors' filters were not applied to this entry. The sample includes about 450,000 distinct CDR3 sequences, with roughly 17% observed a single time. The leading ten clones occupy around 10% of the sample.

As encoded in the germline V gene, CDR1 is MNHNS while CDR2 is SASEGT. The junction shows trimming of 6 bases on V and 3 bases on J, plus 12 bases between the germline ends. The CDR3 contains 14 residues, cysteine and phenylalanine counted. The CDR3 DNA has 42 bases and is translated from base 1. This clonotype was found many times. Its antigen is unknown. One base away there is no much larger clone; base qualities are not given. The sample's time point label, decoded: newly diagnosed GD, antithyroid drugs for less than 3 months. For both TCR sequencing and RNA sequencing, RNA was extracted from PBMCs using TRIzol. The diagnosis of Graves' disease followed American Thyroid Association guidelines. Patients were recruited from an endocrinology department in Xi'an, China. Each patient gave approximately 9.7 milliliters of peripheral blood, collected in an EDTA anticoagulant tube. PBMCs were isolated by Ficoll Paque Plus density gradient separation without further T cell sorting. RNA quality was checked with an Agilent 2100 Bioanalyzer and agarose gel, and concentration with a NanoDrop 2000.

This sample was shared with a second study, whose subject was T cells in Graves' hyperthyroidism and ophthalmopathy. The second study reports: A patient counted as having stable Graves' hyperthyroidism if no progression to ophthalmopathy occurred over 18 months of follow-up. Hyperthyroidism patients were newly diagnosed, with disease duration under 2 months, and aged 18 to 65 years. Exclusion was applied to patients with uncontrolled infections, other autoimmune diseases, pregnancy or lactation. Diagnoses relied on clinical symptoms, serum thyroxine and TRAb, thyroid ultrasound and orbital computed tomography. The first round of RT-PCR for the TCR CDR3 was performed with the HTBI primer set and the Qiagen OneStep RT-PCR kit. Most expanded thyroid clonotypes (frequency above 0.001) were also detected in blood, suggesting blood repertoires may reflect thyroid immune responses. Ophthalmopathy was separated from stable hyperthyroidism by a 13 V-J signature model, with approximately 89% sensitivity and around 81% specificity obtained in cross-validation and 80%/75% obtained in testing. During validation, the model predicted progression to ophthalmopathy a median of around 6 months ahead of onset, with around 71% sensitivity and 72.22% specificity. To identify TCR V-J signatures that set the groups apart, the researchers used a discovery cohort of about a hundred patients, made up of around 40 with Graves' ophthalmopathy and 55 to 65 with stable Graves' hyperthyroidism. Prospective prediction of ophthalmopathy was tested in an independent validation cohort of some 20 hyperthyroidism patients and approximately 17 patients who later progressed to ophthalmopathy. The 100 or so discovery patients were divided at random into training and test sets in a 7:3 ratio. In more than five Graves' hyperthyroidism patients, the study also compared T-cell repertoires from thyroid tissue with T-cell repertoires from blood. After blood sampling, hyperthyroidism patients were treated with methimazole at a starting dose of 30 mg daily, and ophthalmopathy patients were treated with high-dose intravenous methylprednisolone. A second multiplex PCR round built the libraries, followed by size selection and purification. Paired-end sequencing of the libraries was performed with 100 bp reads on an Illumina HiSeq2000. Raw data were processed with SOAPnuke, discarding reads with adapters, uncalled bases, mean Phred below 15, or no exact constant-primer or identifier match. COPE v1.2.5 was used to merge high-quality paired reads, and clonotypes were defined as unique nucleotide sequences. MiTCR v1.1 was used to align clonotypes to the IMGT TRBV, TRBD and TRBJ reference segments. The analysis included only V-J combinations with a frequency above 0.0001, which together covered 99% to 99.2% of the repertoires. A TCS score was defined as the ratio between F50 (clonal expansion) and ExV (chaos), using BLOSUM62-based TCRdist between CDR3 peptides within each V-J. Welch's t-statistics and random forest reduced roughly 540 V-J features to 10 to 15, which were used in a naive Bayes classifier (R e1071). No statistical method was used to fix the sample size in advance, and group allocation was not hidden from the investigators. According to the paper, TCR Vbeta CDR3 sequencing was carried out on about 140 peripheral blood samples, which came from approximately 41 ophthalmopathy, around 75 hyperthyroidism and about 17 progressor patients.

The TCR originated in a woman between 25 and 40 years old with Graves disease. Donor details come from another sample of the same person, matched by shared clones. The specimen comprised peripheral blood mononuclear cells (PBMCs), sampled at new diagnosis, from a patient treated with antithyroid drugs. The chain links TRBV6-1 with TRBJ1-5, with TRBD1 perhaps the D gene, on 6 matching bases. The CDR3 reads as follows: CASRQGGDNQPQHF. The base sequence is TGTGCCAGCAGACAGGGCGGTGACAATCAGCCCCAGCATTTT.